The 8 T cell receptor beta chains in this list originate from one sample, sequenced in a study of identifying expanded T cells in peripheral blood. The data were produced by immunoSEQ multiplex PCR, yet TCRdb's version contains in-frame clones alone and is incomplete. The sample consists of approximately 100,000 clones, 85% to 90% of them appearing once. Sequencing used blood. These TCRs come from a person between 18 and 75 years old in good health.

This chain joins TRBV5-1 and TRBJ2-5; a possible D gene is TRBD1 (5 bases). Trimming took 0 bases from V and 3 from J, leaving 9 bases between them. This CDR3 contains 14 residues. Germline values: CDR1 SGHRS, CDR2 YFSETQ. The CDR3 loop is CASSLGQSKETQYF. In DNA form, the CDR3 reads TGCGCCAGCAGCTTGGGACAGTCTAAAGAGACCCAGTACTTC.

This rearrangement joins TRBV5-1 to TRBJ1-1; tentatively, D is TRBD1 (6 bases). The germline gives CDR1 SGHRS, CDR2 YFSETQ. Trimming stripped 4 bases from V and 1 base from J, with 20 bases between. This CDR3 has 17 residues. CDR3 coding DNA: TGCGCCAGCAGCCCAGGGACAAAGTTCCCCTCGAACACTGAAGCTTTCTTT. This codes for CASSPGTKFPSNTEAFF. The complete variable domain, with remaining parts taken from reference TRBV5-1 and TRBJ1-1, reads KAGVTQTPRYLIKTRGQQVTLSCSPISGHRSVSWYQQTPGQGLQFLFEYFSETQRNKGNFPGRFSGRQFSNSRSEMNVSTLELGDSALYLCASSPGTKFPSNTEAFFGQGTRLTVV.

V is TRBV6-1 and J is TRBJ1-5; unclear D gene. The CDR3 has 14 residues. Germline loops: CDR1 MNHNS, CDR2 SASEGT. Trimming shortened V by 6 bases and J by 0 bases, and 9 bases separated the two germline ends. CDR3 sequence reads: CASSHSYSNQPQHF. CDR3 DNA: TGTGCCAGCAGCCATAGCTATAGCAATCAGCCCCAGCATTTT.

The chain couples TRBV7-3 to TRBJ2-7; 10 bases map to TRBD1. The CDR3 loop spans 19 amino acids. V shed 2 bases and J 4 bases; nucleotides not matched to a gene: 17. CDR1 SGHTA and CDR2 FQGTGA come from the germline V gene. CDR3 coding DNA: TGTGCCAGCAGCTTATGTTTGGGGACAGGGGTCCCTGAACTTTACGAGCAGTACTTC. The encoded protein is CASSLCLGTGVPELYEQYF. Full variable domain (missing parts from reference TRBV7-3 and TRBJ2-7): GAGVSQTPSNKVTEKGKYVELRCDPISGHTALYWYRQSLGQGPEFLIYFQGTGAADDSGLPNDRFFAVRPEGSVSTLKIQRTERGDSAVYLCASSLCLGTGVPELYEQYFGPGTRLTVT.

This chain connects TRBV5-6 to TRBJ2-7; D may be TRBD1 (6 bases). Per the germline V gene, CDR1 is SGHDT and CDR2 is YYEEEE. Trimming cost V 1 base and J 4 bases, with 15 bases left between them. This CDR3 region has 15 residues. CDR3 nucleotide sequence: TGTGCCAGCAGCTTGTGGGGGACACGCGAATACGAGCAGTACTTC. This encodes CASSLWGTREYEQYF. Full variable domain (outside the CDR3, taken from reference TRBV5-6 and TRBJ2-7): DAGVTQSPTHLIKTRGQQVTLRCSPKSGHDTVSWYQQALGQGPQFIFQYYEEEERQRGNFPDRFSGHQFPNYSSELNVNALLLGDSALYLCASSLWGTREYEQYFGPGTRLTVT.

The J gene is TRBJ1-1, the V gene TRBV9, with 7 bases that match TRBD1. From germline, CDR1 is SGDLS and CDR2 YYNGEE. The CDR3 has 15 amino acids. V lost 0 bases to trimming and J lost 3 bases; unmatched junction nucleotides: 5. Here the CDR3 reads CASSVVETGYTEAFF. The CDR3 DNA sequence: TGTGCCAGCAGCGTAGTCGAGACAGGGTACACTGAAGCTTTCTTT. Complete variable domain (other parts from reference TRBV9 and TRBJ1-1): DSGVTQTPKHLITATGQRVTLRCSPRSGDLSVYWYQQSLDQGLQFLIQYYNGEERAKGNILERFSAQQFPDLHSELNLSSLELGDSALYFCASSVVETGYTEAFFGQGTRLTVV.

J is TRBJ1-4 and V is TRBV7-9; the D gene is possibly TRBD1 (5 bases). Germline CDR1 reads SEHNR; CDR2 reads FQNEAQ (reference sequence). There are 15 residues in the CDR3. Trimming took 1 base from V and 8 from J, leaving 14 bases between them. CDR3 amino acids: CASSLGGDSGEKLFF. The CDR3 coding sequence is TGTGCCAGCAGCTTAGGCGGTGACAGCGGAGAAAAACTGTTTTTT.

The genes are TRBV4-2 and TRBJ1-6, with TRBD1 identical over 9 bases. The CDR3 has 17 amino acids. CDR1 LGHNA and CDR2 YNFKEQ come from the germline V gene. V was clipped by 0 bases and J by 10 bases; unmatched bases: 10. In DNA form, the CDR3 reads TGTGCCAGCAGCCAAGAGCCCCACAGGGGGCAAAGGTCACCCCTCCACTTT. Its protein is CASSQEPHRGQRSPLHF.